The present TCR beta chain was sequenced within a study of cytomegalovirus exposure and HLA in healthy donors. Amplification used 60 Vbeta primers and 13 Jbeta primers. Profiled with immunoSEQ multiplex PCR; TCRdb holds only in-frame clones, not every one. The sample records roughly 160,000 clones, around four fifths being singletons. The germline V gene encodes CDR1 SGDLS and CDR2 YYNGEE. V was shortened by 0 bases and J by 0 bases, with 10 bases between the two germline ends. The CDR3 runs 16 residues. The sequence derives from a woman between 50 and 59 years old in good health and CMV-seropositive. The sequenced sample consisted of PBMCs. V and J are TRBV9 and TRBJ1-3; D ambiguous. Here the CDR3 reads CASSVDLGSSGNTIYF. The CDR3 nucleotides read TGTGCCAGCAGCGTAGATTTAGGGAGCTCTGGAAACACCATATATTTT.